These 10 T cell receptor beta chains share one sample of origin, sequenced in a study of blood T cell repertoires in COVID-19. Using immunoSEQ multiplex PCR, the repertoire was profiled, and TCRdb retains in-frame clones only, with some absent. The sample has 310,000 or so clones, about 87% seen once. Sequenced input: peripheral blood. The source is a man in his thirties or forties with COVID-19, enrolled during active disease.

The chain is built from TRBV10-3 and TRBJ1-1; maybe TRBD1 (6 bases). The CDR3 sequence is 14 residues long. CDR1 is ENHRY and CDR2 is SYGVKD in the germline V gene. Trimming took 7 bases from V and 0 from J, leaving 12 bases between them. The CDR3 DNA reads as TGTGCCATCAATCCGACAGGCATGAACACTGAAGCTTTCTTT. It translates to CAINPTGMNTEAFF.

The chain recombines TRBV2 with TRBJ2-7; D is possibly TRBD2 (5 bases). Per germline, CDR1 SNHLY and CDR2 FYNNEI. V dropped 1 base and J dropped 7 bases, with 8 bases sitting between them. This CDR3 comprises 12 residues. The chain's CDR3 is CASSEGGSEQYF. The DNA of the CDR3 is TGTGCCAGCAGTGAAGGAGGGAGTGAGCAGTACTTC.

CDR3 loop: CASSYGTGIYEQYF. For the CDR3, the DNA is TGTGCCAGCAGTTACGGGACAGGGATTTACGAGCAGTACTTC. The V and J genes are TRBV6-6 and TRBJ2-7, with TRBD1 identical over 9 bases. With 2 bases clipped from V and 4 bases from J, the junction kept 3 bases outside the gene matches. CDR1 and CDR2 (germline): MNHNY, SVGAGI (reference sequence). This CDR3 contains 14 residues.

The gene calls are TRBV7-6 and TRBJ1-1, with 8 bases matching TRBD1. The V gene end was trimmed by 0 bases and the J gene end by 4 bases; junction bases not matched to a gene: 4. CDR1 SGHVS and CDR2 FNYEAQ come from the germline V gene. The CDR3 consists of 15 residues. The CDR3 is CASSLAPGGFTEAFF. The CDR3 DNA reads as TGTGCCAGCAGCTTAGCCCCAGGGGGCTTCACTGAAGCTTTCTTT.

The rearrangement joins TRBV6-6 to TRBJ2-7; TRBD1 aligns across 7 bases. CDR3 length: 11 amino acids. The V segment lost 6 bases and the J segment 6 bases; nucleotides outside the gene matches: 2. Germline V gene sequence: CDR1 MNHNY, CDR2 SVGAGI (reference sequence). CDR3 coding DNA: TGTGCCAGCAGCCGACAGGGCGAGCAGTACTTC. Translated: CASSRQGEQYF.

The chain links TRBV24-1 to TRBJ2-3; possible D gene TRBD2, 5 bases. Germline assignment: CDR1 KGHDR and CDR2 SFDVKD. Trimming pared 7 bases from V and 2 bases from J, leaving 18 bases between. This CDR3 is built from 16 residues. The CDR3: CATSDTGSQATDTQYF. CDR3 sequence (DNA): TGTGCCACCAGCGATACGGGGAGCCAGGCCACAGATACGCAGTATTTT.

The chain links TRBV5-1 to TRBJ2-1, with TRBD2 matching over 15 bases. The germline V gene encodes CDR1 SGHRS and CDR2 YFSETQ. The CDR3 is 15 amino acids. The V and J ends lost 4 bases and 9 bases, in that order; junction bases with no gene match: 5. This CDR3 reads CASSRGLAGGTEQFF. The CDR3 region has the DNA TGCGCCAGCAGCCGGGGACTAGCGGGAGGTACTGAGCAGTTCTTC.

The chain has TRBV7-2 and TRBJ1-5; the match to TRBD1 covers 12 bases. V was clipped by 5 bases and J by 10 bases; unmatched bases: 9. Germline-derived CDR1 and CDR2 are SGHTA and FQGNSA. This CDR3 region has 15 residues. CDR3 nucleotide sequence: TGTGCCAGCAGCCCGCACCGGGACAGGGGGCAACCCCAGCATTTT. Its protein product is CASSPHRDRGQPQHF.

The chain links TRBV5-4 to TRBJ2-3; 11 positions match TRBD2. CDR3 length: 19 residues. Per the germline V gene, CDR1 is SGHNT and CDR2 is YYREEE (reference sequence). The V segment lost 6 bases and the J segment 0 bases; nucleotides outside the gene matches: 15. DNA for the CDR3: TGTGCCAGCAACCAACTAGCGGGGGTCCTTGGAACGAGCACAGATACGCAGTATTTT. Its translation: CASNQLAGVLGTSTDTQYF.

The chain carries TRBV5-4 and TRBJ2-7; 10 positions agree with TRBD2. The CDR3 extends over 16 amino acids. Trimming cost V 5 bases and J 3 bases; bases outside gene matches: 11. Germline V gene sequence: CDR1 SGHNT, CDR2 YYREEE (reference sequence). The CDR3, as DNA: TGTGCCAGCAGACAAACCTTAGCGGGGGGAGGCTACGAGCAGTACTTC. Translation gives CASRQTLAGGGYEQYF.